This T cell receptor (beta chain) was obtained from a study of OX40 agonist ivuxolimab in advanced cancers. On the study more broadly: The drug used for patients, ivuxolimab, was an agonistic anti-OX40 (CD134) antibody.

TCRdb's table, derived via immunoSEQ multiplex PCR, lists solely in-frame clones and lacks some. The sample has around 39,000 clones; more than 75% are singletons. Whole-study findings and limits: Nonresponders included some who also had low normalized T-cell clonal expansion. Averaged across samples, CD8+ T cells carried more expanded clones than CD4+ did.

The ends lost 8 bases at V and 2 bases at J; junction bases unmatched: 5. The CDR3 spans 14 residues. Germline values: CDR1 MDHEN, CDR2 SYDVKM. Blood draws occurred at baseline, cycle 4 day 1, and cycle 7 day 1. A word on this clone: Its antigen remains unknown.

The sequence was obtained from an adult with an advanced solid tumor such as melanoma, head and neck, liver or kidney cancer. This sample comprised CD4+ or CD8+ T cells sorted from blood, obtained in a trial of the OX40 agonist ivuxolimab. This chain uses TRBV28 with TRBJ2-7; 11 bases align to TRBD2. The CDR3 DNA sequence: TGTGCCAGCCGAACTAGCGGGAGTGCCTACGAGCAGTACTTC. Amino acid sequence: CASRTSGSAYEQYF.